This passage covers 21 T cell receptor beta chains from one sample sequenced in a study of OX40 agonist ivuxolimab in advanced cancers. Library prep was done by the immunoSEQ multiplex PCR assay. TCRdb provides this immuneACCESS table in a form limited to in-frame rearrangements. Some clones are lacking; in checked studies, under half of them reflect an unresolved V gene, and why the rest are absent is not known. A total of roughly 48,000 clones appear in this sample, about 90% of them only once. The ten top clones hold 47% of the sample. The specimen was CD4+ or CD8+ T cells sorted from blood, collected in a trial of the OX40 agonist ivuxolimab. Receptor source: an adult with an advanced solid tumor such as melanoma, head and neck, liver or kidney cancer.

This clone was found once. V usage is TRBV11-2 and J usage is TRBJ2-7; 9 bases map to TRBD1. Unmatched junction bases numbered 5, after V lost 4 bases and J lost 4 bases. Germline V CDR1 and CDR2: SGHAT, FQNNGV. CDR3 size: 14 residues. CDR3 protein: CASSSGTGTYEQYF. CDR3 DNA: TGTGCCAGCAGCTCCGGGACAGGGACTTACGAGCAGTACTTC.

The chain joins TRBV7-2 to TRBJ2-2; the D gene could be TRBD1 or TRBD2 (6 bases each). Between the trimmed V and J ends, which lost 1 base and 7 bases, there was a span of 13 bases. Germline CDR1 is SGHTA and CDR2 is FQGNSA. The CDR3 runs 15 residues. The CDR3 nucleotides read TGTGCCAGCAGCTTAGTGGGGGGCGCGGGCGGGGAGCTGTTTTTT. Protein sequence: CASSLVGGAGGELFF.

This chain uses TRBV4-1 with TRBJ2-7; a possible D gene is TRBD2 (7 bases). Trimming took off 4 bases at V and 5 bases at J, with 12 bases between the two ends. The CDR3 runs to 13 residues. Germline CDR1 is MGHRA and CDR2 is YSYEKL. CDR3 DNA: TGCGCCAGCAGCCTGGGGGGGCAAAACGAGCAGTACTTC. Translation gives CASSLGGQNEQYF.

V is TRBV5-6 and J is TRBJ2-2; maybe TRBD1 (5 bases). There are 13 residues in the CDR3. Germline V CDR1 and CDR2: SGHDT, YYEEEE. V was shortened by 1 base and J by 6 bases, with 7 bases between the two germline ends. CDR3 sequence: CASSLWGAGELFF. The CDR3, as DNA: TGTGCCAGCAGCTTGTGGGGCGCCGGGGAGCTGTTTTTT.

CDR3 region: CASSWTPIDTEAFF. DNA for the CDR3: TGTGCCAGCAGTTGGACACCTATCGACACTGAAGCTTTCTTT. The chain carries TRBV27 and TRBJ1-1; D is perhaps TRBD1 (5 bases). CDR3 size: 14 residues. Germline V lookup: CDR1 MNHEY, CDR2 SMNVEV (reference sequence). V was clipped by 4 bases and J by 3 bases, with 12 bases between them.

By share, this clone ranks as medium-sized. The chain joins TRBV28 to TRBJ2-2, with no clear D. Trimming took 3 bases from V and 9 from J, leaving 8 bases between them. The CDR3 runs 12 residues. Per germline, CDR1 MDHEN and CDR2 SYDVKM. This CDR3 reads CASSFGAWELFF. As DNA, the CDR3 is TGTGCCAGCAGTTTCGGCGCATGGGAGCTGTTTTTT.

The rearrangement uses TRBV5-8 and TRBJ2-5; 11 positions agree with TRBD1. This CDR3 is built from 16 residues. Germline CDR1 SGHTS, CDR2 YDEGEE. V gave up 1 base and J gave up 5 bases; unmatched junction bases: 7. The CDR3 DNA follows: TGTGCCAGCAGCTTGACAGGACAGGGGGCTGGGGAGACCCAGTACTTC. This translates into CASSLTGQGAGETQYF.

The chain links TRBV7-9 to TRBJ1-5; D is unclear. This CDR3 comprises 16 residues. CDR1 is SEHNR and CDR2 is FQNEAQ in the germline V gene (reference sequence). V lost 1 base and J 0 bases, leaving 10 bases between the germline ends. The CDR3 coding sequence is TGTGCCAGCAGCTTAGGCAGCCCCGATAGCAATCAGCCCCAGCATTTT. Encoded protein: CASSLGSPDSNQPQHF.

The count of this clone is one. This rearrangement joins TRBV9 to TRBJ2-1; TRBD2 aligns across 7 bases. The CDR3 spans 15 residues. J gave up 9 bases and V 0 bases, and 9 bases lay outside the gene matches. The germline CDR1 and CDR2 sequences are SGDLS and YYNGEE. The CDR3 DNA reads as TGTGCCAGCAGCGTAGAAGCGGGGCCGCCGGGTGAGCAGTTCTTC. Protein sequence: CASSVEAGPPGEQFF.

The gene calls are TRBV18 and TRBJ1-4, with TRBD1 identical over 7 bases. Germline CDR1 KGHSH, CDR2 LQKENI. CDR3 length: 13 amino acids. V trimming: 2 bases; J trimming: 9 bases; junction bases outside the gene matches: 3. The CDR3: CASSPDRAKKLFF. The DNA of the CDR3 is TGTGCCAGCTCACCAGACAGGGCCAAAAAACTGTTTTTT.

The chain couples TRBV15 to TRBJ1-1; 7 positions match TRBD1. V shed 3 bases, J shed 5 bases, and the junction held 6 bases outside the gene matches. Germline CDR1 LNHNV, CDR2 YYDKDF (reference sequence). CDR3 length: 14 amino acids. CDR3 residues: CATSSNRGRTEAFF. CDR3 sequence (DNA): TGTGCCACCAGCAGTAACAGGGGACGAACTGAAGCTTTCTTT.

In its sample, this clone was seen once. The rearrangement joins TRBV19 to TRBJ2-1; 9 nucleotides align to TRBD2. This CDR3 is 14 amino acids long. Germline trimming cut 5 bases from V and 4 bases from J; bases unmatched to any gene: 3. Germline CDR1 is LNHDA and CDR2 is SQIVND (reference sequence). Here the CDR3 DNA reads TGTGCCAGTAGTGAACTAGCGGGTTACAATGAGCAGTTCTTC. Translating gives CASSELAGYNEQFF.

This chain connects TRBV4-3 to TRBJ2-6; no definite D call. The CDR3 is 15 amino acids. The germline CDR1 and CDR2 sequences are LGHNA and YSLEER. V was trimmed by 0 bases and J by 1 base, leaving 4 bases between them. For the CDR3, the DNA is TGCGCCAGCAGCCAAGATTGGTCTGGGGCCAACGTCCTGACTTTC. It yields the protein CASSQDWSGANVLTF.

CDR3 nucleotides: TGCGCCAGCCGGCCCGCAAGATGGTATCAGCCCCAGCATTTT. It codes for CASRPARWYQPQHF. This chain uses TRBV10-1 with TRBJ1-5, with D uncertain. V was clipped by 8 bases and J by 5 bases, with 16 bases between them. In germline, CDR1 is WNHNN, CDR2 SYGVQD (reference sequence). The CDR3 sequence is 14 residues long.

The chain employs TRBV7-9 and TRBJ2-1; D call uncertain. In germline, CDR1 is SEHNR, CDR2 FQNEAQ (reference sequence). Trimming cost V 2 bases and J 8 bases, with 4 bases left between them. The CDR3 loop spans 11 amino acids. The CDR3, as DNA: TGTGCCAGCAGCTTAACGGATGAGCAGTTCTTC. This sequence encodes CASSLTDEQFF.

The J gene is TRBJ2-4, the V gene TRBV19; 8 bases match TRBD2. CDR1 is LNHDA, CDR2 SQIVND, per germline (reference sequence). Germline trimming cut 2 bases from V and 3 bases from J; bases unmatched to any gene: 9. This CDR3 region has 17 residues. In DNA, the CDR3 is TGTGCCAGTAGTATAATTGTTCTGGCGGGGGGCAAAAACATTCAGTACTTC. Encoded protein: CASSIIVLAGGKNIQYF.

This chain uses TRBV7-9 with TRBJ1-2; 7 bases map to TRBD1. Looked up from germline, CDR1 is SEHNR and CDR2 is FQNEAQ (reference sequence). Losses at the gene ends were 5 bases for V and 3 bases for J; bases not matched to a gene: 9. CDR3 length: 15 residues. CDR3 sequence reads: CASSESAGGDYGYTF. CDR3 nucleotide sequence: TGTGCCAGCAGCGAGTCCGCAGGGGGTGACTATGGCTACACCTTC.

The chain is built from TRBV7-9 and TRBJ1-3; possible D gene TRBD1, 6 bases. V was cut by 3 bases and J by 0 bases, with 15 bases left in between. This CDR3 comprises 17 residues. Looked up from germline, CDR1 is SEHNR and CDR2 is FQNEAQ (reference sequence). CDR3: CASSFLRDTSSGNTIYF. CDR3 in DNA: TGTGCCAGCAGCTTTCTCCGGGACACTAGCTCTGGAAACACCATATATTTT.

The chain links TRBV6-6 to TRBJ1-6; D might be TRBD1 (5 bases). Germline V CDR1 and CDR2: MNHNY, SVGAGI (reference sequence). The V gene lost 7 bases and the J gene lost 6 bases, with 7 bases spanning the gap. This CDR3 has 12 amino acids. The CDR3 is CASTDTNSPLHF. Here the CDR3 DNA reads TGTGCCAGCACGGACACTAATTCACCCCTCCACTTT.

The chain employs TRBV4-1 and TRBJ2-7; possible D gene TRBD1, 6 bases. There are 15 residues in the CDR3. V lost 4 bases and J 1 base, leaving 14 bases between the germline ends. Germline lookup yields CDR1 MGHRA and CDR2 YSYEKL. CDR3 sequence (DNA): TGCGCCAGCAGCCTGACGGAACAGGGTTCCTACGAGCAGTACTTC. It encodes CASSLTEQGSYEQYF.

This clone was seen more than once but under ten times. V gene TRBV4-2 combines with J gene TRBJ2-7; no clear D. The V end lost 1 base, the J end lost 5 bases, and 6 bases lay between the germline ends. The CDR3 has 12 residues. Germline V gives CDR1 LGHNA, CDR2 YNFKEQ. CDR3 sequence reads: CASSQGMDEQYF. The DNA of the CDR3 is TGTGCCAGCAGCCAAGGCATGGACGAGCAGTACTTC.